This TCR beta chain was obtained from a study of vaccination effects on CD4 cells after COVID-19. CD4+ T cells specific for antigen were expanded with viral peptide pools by the ViraFEST assay before sequencing. The authors isolated CD4+ T cells after 9 to 10 days of culture. According to the study, vaccine recipients showed no prior SARS-CoV-2 infection and negative nucleocapsid antibodies. In culture with approximately 10 IU/ml IL-2 and about 10 ug/ml peptides, PBMC were grown at 1.5 million to 2.5 million per well. A half-volume exchange with IL-2 medium occurred on days 3 and 7. The CDR3 extends over 13 amino acids. CDR1 is MNHEY, CDR2 SVGAGI, per germline. V was pared by 7 bases and J by 11 bases, with 11 bases of the junction left unmatched. Study-wide findings and caveats: Substantial clonal contraction characterized both infection- and vaccine-induced clones late after vaccination. Only 1 of 255 vaccine-induced clones from healthy vaccinees cross-reacted with common cold coronaviruses.

Note on this clone: Its antigen is unknown.

The assay was immunoSEQ multiplex PCR, and TCRdb's table has in-frame clones only and misses some. Of 20,000 to 25,000 clones listed, 60% to 80% are singletons. The starting material was CD4+ T cells from PBMCs cultured with HCoV-NL63 spike peptides, obtained before COVID-19 vaccination. The TCR comes from a human donor who received a COVID-19 vaccine. This chain links TRBV6-5 with TRBJ1-1, with 9 positions matching TRBD1. CDR3 region: CASITGTGSSAFF. The CDR3 bases are TGTGCCAGCATTACCGGGACAGGGAGTTCGGCTTTCTTT.